This T cell receptor beta chain was identified during a study of neurological immune-mediated disorders. Synthesis of cDNA was accomplished via 5'RACE employing 10-nucleotide random UMIs. One entry per CDR3 protein, called by TCRdb with MiXCR from the 5' RACE reads. The data hold around 58,000 distinct CDR3 sequences, with under 3.5% observed a single time. With V trimmed by 3 bases and J by 6 bases, 7 bases remained unmatched. The CDR3 sequence is 14 residues long. CDR1 is MNHEY and CDR2 is SVGEGT in the germline V gene. This clonotype was counted many times. This clonotype was sampled from a woman aged 60-70 years with multiple sclerosis. The chain is built from TRBV6-2 or TRBV6-3 and TRBJ2-5, with TRBD2 matching 7 bases. The sequenced sample consisted of PBMCs. In nucleotides, the CDR3 is TGTGCCAGCAGTTATAGCGGACTAGAGAAGACCCAGTACTTC. Encoded protein: CASSYSGLEKTQYF.